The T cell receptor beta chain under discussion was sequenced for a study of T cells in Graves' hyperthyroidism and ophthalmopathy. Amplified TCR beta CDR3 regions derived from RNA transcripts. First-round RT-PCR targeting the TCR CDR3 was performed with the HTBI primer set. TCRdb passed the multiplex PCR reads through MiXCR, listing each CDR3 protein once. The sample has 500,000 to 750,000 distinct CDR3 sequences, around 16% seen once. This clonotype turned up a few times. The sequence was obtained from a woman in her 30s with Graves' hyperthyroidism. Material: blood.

As DNA, the CDR3 is TGTGCCAGCACCGAGACCGCTCCCCTTAATGAAAAACTGTTTTTT. Translating it yields CASTETAPLNEKLFF. This chain joins TRBV12-3 or TRBV12-4 and TRBJ1-4; D gene uncertain. The CDR3 length is 15 residues. V lost 7 bases and J 4 bases, leaving 16 bases between the germline ends.